This TCR beta chain comes out of a study of T cells in Graves' hyperthyroidism and ophthalmopathy. Germline V gene data show CDR1 as MDHEN and CDR2 as SYDVKM. V lost 4 bases and J lost 4, with 18 bases in between. This CDR3 spans 16 amino acids. What was amplified from RNA transcripts were TCR beta CDR3 regions. An initial round of RT-PCR targeting the TCR CDR3 relied on the HTBI primer set. TCRdb passed the multiplex PCR reads through MiXCR, listing each CDR3 protein once. The table records about 380,000 distinct CDR3 sequences, approximately 13% of them present only once. The sample holds many counts of this clonotype. Predating any ophthalmopathy symptoms, the blood sample was taken at first hyperthyroidism diagnosis.

Material for sequencing was blood. This chain links TRBV28 with TRBJ2-3; the D gene could be TRBD1 or TRBD2 (5 bases each). This TCR came from a man aged 30 to 39 with Graves' hyperthyroidism that later progressed to Graves' ophthalmopathy. The CDR3: CASSSTGRTHSDTQYF. CDR3 coding DNA: TGTGCCAGCAGTTCCACGGGACGGACGCATTCAGATACGCAGTATTTT.